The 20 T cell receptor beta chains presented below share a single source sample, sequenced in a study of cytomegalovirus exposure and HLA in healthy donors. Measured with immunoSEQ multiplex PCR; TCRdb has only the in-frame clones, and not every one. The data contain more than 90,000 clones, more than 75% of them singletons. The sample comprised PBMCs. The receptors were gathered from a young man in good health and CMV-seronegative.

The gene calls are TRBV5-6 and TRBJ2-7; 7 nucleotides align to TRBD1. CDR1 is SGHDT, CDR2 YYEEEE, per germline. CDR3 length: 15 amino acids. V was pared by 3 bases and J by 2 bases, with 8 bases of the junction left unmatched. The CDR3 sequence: CASSSTRGTAYEQYF. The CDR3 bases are TGTGCCAGCAGCTCCACAAGGGGGACAGCCTACGAGCAGTACTTC.

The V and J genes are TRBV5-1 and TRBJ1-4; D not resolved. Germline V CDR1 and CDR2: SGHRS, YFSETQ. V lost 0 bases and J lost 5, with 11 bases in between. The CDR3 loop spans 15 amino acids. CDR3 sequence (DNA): TGCGCCAGCAGCTTGGGAAGAATAAGCAATGAAAAACTGTTTTTT. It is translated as CASSLGRISNEKLFF.

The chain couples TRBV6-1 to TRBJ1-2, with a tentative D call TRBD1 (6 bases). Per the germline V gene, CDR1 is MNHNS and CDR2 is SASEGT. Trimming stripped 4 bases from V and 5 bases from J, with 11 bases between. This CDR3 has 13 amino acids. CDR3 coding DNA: TGTGCCAGCAGTGCCAGGGGCGGTTATGGCTACACCTTC. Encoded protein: CASSARGGYGYTF.

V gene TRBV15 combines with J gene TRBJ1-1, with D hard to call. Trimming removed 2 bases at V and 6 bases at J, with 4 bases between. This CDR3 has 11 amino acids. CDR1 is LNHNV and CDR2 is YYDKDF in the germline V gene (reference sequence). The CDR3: CATSRPPEAFF. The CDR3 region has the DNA TGTGCCACCAGCAGACCTCCTGAAGCTTTCTTT.

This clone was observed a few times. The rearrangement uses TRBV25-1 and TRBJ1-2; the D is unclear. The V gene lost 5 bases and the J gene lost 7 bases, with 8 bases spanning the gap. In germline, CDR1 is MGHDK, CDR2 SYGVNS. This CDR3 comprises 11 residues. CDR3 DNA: TGTGCCAGCAGTCTCGGTATTGGCTACACCTTC. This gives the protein CASSLGIGYTF.

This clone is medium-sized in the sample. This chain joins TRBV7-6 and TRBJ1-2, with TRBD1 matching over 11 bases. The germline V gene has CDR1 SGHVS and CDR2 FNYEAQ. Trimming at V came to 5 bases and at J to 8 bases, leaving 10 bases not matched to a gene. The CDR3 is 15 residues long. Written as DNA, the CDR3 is TGTGCCAGCAGCCTCCGGACAGGGGGCGCGGAGGGCTACACCTTC. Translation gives CASSLRTGGAEGYTF.

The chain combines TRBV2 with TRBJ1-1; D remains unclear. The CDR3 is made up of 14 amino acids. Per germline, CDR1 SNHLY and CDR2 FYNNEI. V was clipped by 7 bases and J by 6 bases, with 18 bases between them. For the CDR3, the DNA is TGTGCCAGCAAAGTGGGCAGGCGTAGAGCTGAAGCTTTCTTT. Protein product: CASKVGRRRAEAFF.

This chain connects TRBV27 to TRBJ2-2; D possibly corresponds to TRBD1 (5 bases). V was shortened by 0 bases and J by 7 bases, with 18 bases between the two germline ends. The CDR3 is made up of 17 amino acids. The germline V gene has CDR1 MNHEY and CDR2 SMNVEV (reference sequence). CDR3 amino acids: CASSLSISGRAVGELFF. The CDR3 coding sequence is TGTGCCAGCAGTTTATCGATAAGTGGCAGGGCGGTCGGGGAGCTGTTTTTT.

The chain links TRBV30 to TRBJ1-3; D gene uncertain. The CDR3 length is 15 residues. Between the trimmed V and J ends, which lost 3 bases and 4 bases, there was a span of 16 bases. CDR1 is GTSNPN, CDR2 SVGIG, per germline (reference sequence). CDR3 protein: CAWSAIGGWGNTIYF. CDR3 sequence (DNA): TGTGCCTGGAGCGCGATAGGAGGGTGGGGAAACACCATATATTTT.

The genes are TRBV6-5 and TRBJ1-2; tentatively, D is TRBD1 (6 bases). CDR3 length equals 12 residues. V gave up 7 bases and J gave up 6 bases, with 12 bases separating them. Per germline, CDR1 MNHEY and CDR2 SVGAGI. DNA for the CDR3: TGTGCCAGCACCGACGGGGGGCATGGCTACACCTTC. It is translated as CASTDGGHGYTF.

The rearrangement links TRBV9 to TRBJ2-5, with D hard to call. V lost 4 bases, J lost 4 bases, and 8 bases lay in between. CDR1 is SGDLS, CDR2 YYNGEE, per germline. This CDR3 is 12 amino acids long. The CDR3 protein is CASSSGRETQYF. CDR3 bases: TGTGCCAGCAGCTCCGGTAGAGAGACCCAGTACTTC.

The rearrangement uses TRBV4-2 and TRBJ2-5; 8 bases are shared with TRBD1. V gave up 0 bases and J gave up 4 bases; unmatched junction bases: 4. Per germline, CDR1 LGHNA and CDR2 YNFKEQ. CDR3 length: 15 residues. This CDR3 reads CASSQDFGQGETQYF. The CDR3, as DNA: TGTGCCAGCAGCCAAGATTTCGGACAGGGAGAGACCCAGTACTTC.

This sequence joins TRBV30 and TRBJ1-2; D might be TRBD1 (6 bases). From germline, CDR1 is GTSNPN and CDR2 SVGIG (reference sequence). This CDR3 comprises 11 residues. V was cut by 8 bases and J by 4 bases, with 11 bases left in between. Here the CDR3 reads CARRTVYGYTF. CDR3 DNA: TGTGCCCGTCGGACAGTCTATGGCTACACCTTC.

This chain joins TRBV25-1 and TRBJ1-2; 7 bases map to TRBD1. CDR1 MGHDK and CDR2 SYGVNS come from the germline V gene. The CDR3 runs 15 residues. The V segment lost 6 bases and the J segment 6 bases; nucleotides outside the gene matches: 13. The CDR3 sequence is CASSPLTGTEDGYTF. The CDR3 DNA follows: TGTGCCAGCAGCCCCCTCACCGGGACAGAGGATGGCTACACCTTC.

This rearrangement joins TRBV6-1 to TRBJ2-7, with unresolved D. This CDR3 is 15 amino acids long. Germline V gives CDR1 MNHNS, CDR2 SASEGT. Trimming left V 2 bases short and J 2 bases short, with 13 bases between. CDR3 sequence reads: CASSEFEGRPYEQYF. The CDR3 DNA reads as TGTGCCAGCAGTGAATTTGAAGGCAGGCCCTACGAGCAGTACTTC.

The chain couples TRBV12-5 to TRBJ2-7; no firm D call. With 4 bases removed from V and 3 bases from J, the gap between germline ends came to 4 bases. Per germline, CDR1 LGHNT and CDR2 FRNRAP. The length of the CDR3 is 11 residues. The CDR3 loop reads CASGSYYEQYF. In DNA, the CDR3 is TGTGCTAGTGGTTCCTACTACGAGCAGTACTTC. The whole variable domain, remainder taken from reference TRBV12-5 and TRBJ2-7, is DARVTQTPRHKVTEMGQEVTMRCQPILGHNTVFWYRQTMMQGLELLAYFRNRAPLDDSGMPKDRFSAEMPDATLATLKIQPSEPRDSAVYFCASGSYYEQYFGPGTRLTVT.

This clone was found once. The CDR3 region is CASSRGTSGAGGEQYF. The CDR3 DNA reads TGTGCCAGCAGCAGAGGGACTAGCGGGGCCGGGGGGGAGCAGTACTTC. J is TRBJ2-7 and V is TRBV5-6; 13 nucleotides align to TRBD2. This CDR3 has 16 residues. Germline-derived CDR1 and CDR2 are SGHDT and YYEEEE. The ends lost 4 bases at V and 7 bases at J; junction bases unmatched: 11.

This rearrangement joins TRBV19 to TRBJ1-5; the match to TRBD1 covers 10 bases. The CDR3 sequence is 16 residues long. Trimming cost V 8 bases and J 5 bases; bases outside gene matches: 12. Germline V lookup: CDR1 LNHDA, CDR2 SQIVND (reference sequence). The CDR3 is CASEPDTTGGHQPQHF. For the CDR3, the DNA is TGTGCCAGTGAACCCGATACGACAGGGGGCCATCAGCCCCAGCATTTT.

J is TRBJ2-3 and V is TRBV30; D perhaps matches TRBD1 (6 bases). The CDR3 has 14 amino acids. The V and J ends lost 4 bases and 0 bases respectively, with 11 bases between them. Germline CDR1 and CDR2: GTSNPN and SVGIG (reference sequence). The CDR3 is CAWNMDSSTDTQYF. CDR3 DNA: TGTGCCTGGAATATGGACAGTAGCACAGATACGCAGTATTTT.

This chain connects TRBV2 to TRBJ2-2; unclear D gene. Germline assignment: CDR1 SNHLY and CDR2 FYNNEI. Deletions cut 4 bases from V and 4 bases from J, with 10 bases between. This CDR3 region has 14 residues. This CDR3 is CASSAGLTTGELFF. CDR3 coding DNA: TGTGCCAGCAGTGCTGGGCTAACCACCGGGGAGCTGTTTTTT.